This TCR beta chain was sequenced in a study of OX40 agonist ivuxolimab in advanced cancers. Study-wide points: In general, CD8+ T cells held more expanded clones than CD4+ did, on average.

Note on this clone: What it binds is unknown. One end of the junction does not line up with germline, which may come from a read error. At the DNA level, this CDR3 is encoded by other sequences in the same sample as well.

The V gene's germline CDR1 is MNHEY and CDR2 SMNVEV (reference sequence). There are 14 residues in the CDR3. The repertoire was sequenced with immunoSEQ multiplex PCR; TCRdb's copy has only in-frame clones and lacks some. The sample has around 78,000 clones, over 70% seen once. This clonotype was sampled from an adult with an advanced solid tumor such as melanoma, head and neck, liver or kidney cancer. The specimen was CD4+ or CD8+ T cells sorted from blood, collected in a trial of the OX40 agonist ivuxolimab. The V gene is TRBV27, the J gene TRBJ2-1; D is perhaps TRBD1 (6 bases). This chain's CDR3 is CASSPSDRYNEQFF. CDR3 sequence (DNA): TGCGCCAGCAGTCCGTCGGACAGATACAATGAGCAGTTCTTC.